This T cell receptor (beta chain) emerged from a study of blood T cell repertoires in COVID-19. Trimming removed 6 bases from V and 2 bases from J; junction bases left unmatched: 9. CDR3 length: 14 residues. Germline V CDR1 and CDR2: SQVTM, ANQGSEA. The table came from immunoSEQ multiplex PCR; TCRdb's copy has only in-frame clones and leaves some out. The sample includes some 220,000 clones, approximately 84% of them seen just once. In this sample, this clone turned up once. The V call is TRBV29-1, the J call TRBJ2-7; TRBD1 matches 8 bases. This receptor was obtained from a woman younger than 45 who had recovered from COVID-19. The sample comprised peripheral blood. For the CDR3, the DNA is TGCAGCGTCCAAACAGGGGGTTCCACCTACGAGCAGTACTTC. It encodes CSVQTGGSTYEQYF.